This paragraph reports one TCR beta chain. The antigen is undetermined. The PCR primers covered 54 TRBV and 13 TRBJ segments. This table comes from immunoSEQ multiplex PCR, and its TCRdb copy is limited to in-frame clones, with some not included. The sample lists approximately 86,000 clones, roughly 86% occurring once. These data come from a study of T cell repertoires and HLA-DP antigens. On the study more broadly: DNA input averaged approximately 230 ng in sorted CD137+CD4+ and around 1,100 ng in pre-culture CD4+. Study observations and caveats: Responder cells were total CD4+ cells with a HeLa antigen-presenting system.

Specimen: CD4+ T cells from PBMCs. The TCR was taken from a middle-aged man in good health and CMV-seronegative.

The CDR3 loop is CASSMTGGGETQYF. CDR3 coding DNA: TGTGCCAGCAGTATGACAGGGGGCGGTGAGACCCAGTACTTC. The rearrangement links TRBV28 to TRBJ2-5, with 10 positions matching TRBD1. The V gene end was trimmed by 5 bases and the J gene end by 5 bases; junction bases not matched to a gene: 5. This CDR3 is built from 14 residues. Germline V gene data show CDR1 as MDHEN and CDR2 as SYDVKM.